This T cell receptor beta chain was captured by sequencing in a study of OX40 agonist ivuxolimab in advanced cancers. Produced via immunoSEQ multiplex PCR; TCRdb's table is partial and in-frame only. The table has tens of thousands of clones, more than 80% seen once. With regard to this clone: At one of its ends the junction is not consistent with the germline gene, which may arise from a read error.

The CDR3 extends over 13 amino acids. Per germline, CDR1 SEHNR and CDR2 FQNEAQ (reference sequence). This specimen consisted of CD4+ or CD8+ T cells sorted from blood, obtained in a trial of the OX40 agonist ivuxolimab. This TCR was recovered from an adult with an advanced solid tumor such as melanoma, head and neck, liver or kidney cancer. The chain has TRBV7-9 and TRBJ2-7; D is unclear. The CDR3 region is CASSPKTSDEQYF. DNA of the CDR3: TGTGCCAGCAGCCCCAAAACCTCCGACGAGCAGTACTTC.